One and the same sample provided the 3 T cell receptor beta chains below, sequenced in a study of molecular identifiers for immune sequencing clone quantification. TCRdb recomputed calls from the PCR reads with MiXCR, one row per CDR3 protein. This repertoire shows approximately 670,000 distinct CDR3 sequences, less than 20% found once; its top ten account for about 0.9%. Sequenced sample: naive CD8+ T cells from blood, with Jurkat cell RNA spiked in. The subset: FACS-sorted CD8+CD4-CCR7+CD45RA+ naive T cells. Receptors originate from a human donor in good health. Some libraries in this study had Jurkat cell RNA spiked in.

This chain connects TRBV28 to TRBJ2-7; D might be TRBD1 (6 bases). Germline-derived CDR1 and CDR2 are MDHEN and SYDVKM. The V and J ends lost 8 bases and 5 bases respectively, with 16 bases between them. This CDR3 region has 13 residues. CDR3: CASSSASGDEQYF. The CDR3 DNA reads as TGTGCCAGCTCAAGCGCGTCAGGGGACGAGCAGTACTTC.

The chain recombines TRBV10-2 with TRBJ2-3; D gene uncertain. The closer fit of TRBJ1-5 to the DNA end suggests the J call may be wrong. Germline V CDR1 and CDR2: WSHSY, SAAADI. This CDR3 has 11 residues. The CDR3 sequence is CASSNTDTQHF. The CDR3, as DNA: TGCGCCAGCAGTAACACAGATACGCAGCATTTT.

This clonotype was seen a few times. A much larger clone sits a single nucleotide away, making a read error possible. CDR3 loop: CASSHKNTEAFF. The CDR3 coding sequence is TGTGCCAGCAGCCATAAGAACACTGAAGCTTTCTTT. The gene calls are TRBV7-9 and TRBJ1-1; D is unclear. The germline V gene encodes CDR1 SEHNR and CDR2 FQNEAQ (reference sequence). Trimming pared 5 bases from V and 1 base from J, leaving 5 bases between. The CDR3 spans 12 residues. Full variable domain (rest looked up from reference TRBV7-9 and TRBJ1-1): DTGVSQNPRHKITKRGQNVTFRCDPISEHNRLYWYRQTLGQGPEFLTYFQNEAQLEKSRLLSDRFSAERPKGSFSTLEIQRTEQGDSAMYLCASSHKNTEAFFGQGTRLTVV.